A single sample gave rise to the 3 T cell receptor beta chains below, sequenced in a study of T cell responses to AZD1222 COVID-19 vaccine. The repertoire was sequenced with immunoSEQ multiplex PCR; TCRdb's copy has only in-frame clones and lacks some. This table holds some 170,000 clones, 90% to 95% found once. The specimen was peripheral blood, collected on day 0 of AZD1222 vaccination. These receptors were taken from an adult in good health.

The V call is TRBV3-1 (or the pseudogene TRBV3-2), the J call TRBJ2-2; D uncertain. Germline assignment: CDR1 LGHDT and CDR2 YNNKEL (reference sequence). The CDR3 spans 14 residues. V lost 3 bases to trimming and J lost 3 bases, with 8 bases between them. Here the CDR3 DNA reads TGTGCCAGCAGCCAGGCCCTCTACACCGGGGAGCTGTTTTTT. Translating gives CASSQALYTGELFF.

This chain uses TRBV3-1 (or the pseudogene TRBV3-2) with TRBJ2-7, with 9 nucleotides matching TRBD1. There are 13 residues in the CDR3. Trimming took 5 bases from V and 3 from J; bases not matched to a gene: 2. Germline values: CDR1 LGHDT, CDR2 YNNKEL (reference sequence). CDR3 nucleotide sequence: TGTGCCAGCAGCGACAGGGGGGTCTACGAGCAGTACTTC. Residues: CASSDRGVYEQYF.

In DNA, the CDR3 is TGTGCCAGCTCAACGGACCTGGGGACTAATGAAAAACTGTTTTTT. Amino acids: CASSTDLGTNEKLFF. V is TRBV18 and J is TRBJ1-4, with D hard to call. The CDR3 loop spans 15 amino acids. Germline assignment: CDR1 KGHSH and CDR2 LQKENI. The V gene lost 5 bases and the J gene lost 2 bases, with 12 bases spanning the gap.